The subject of this entry is one TCR beta chain. Its matching antigen is unknown. The sample belongs to a study of T-cell reconstitution after alpha-beta-depleted transplantation in children. A TCRbeta library incorporating unique molecular identifiers was prepared. TCRdb analysed the PCR reads with MiXCR anew, one entry per CDR3 protein. The table lists about 640,000 distinct CDR3 sequences, 13% of them singletons. The study's findings and limits: As was reported, about two months after transplant, alpha-beta T cells came from several hundred expanded graft clones. By one year post-transplant, T-cell counts and diversity largely arose from T cells that were newly produced.

Trimming left V 3 bases short and J 2 bases short, with 11 bases between. This CDR3 comprises 14 residues. Looked up from germline, CDR1 is LNHDA and CDR2 is SQIVND (reference sequence). The V and J genes are TRBV19 and TRBJ2-7; D ambiguous. The starting material was PBMCs, mostly from graft donor cells, obtained 360 days after TCRalphabeta/CD19-depleted stem cell transplant. The sequence derives from a male patient aged 10 to 17 who had a stem cell transplant for acute myeloid leukemia, so the T cells may come from the graft donor. For the CDR3, the DNA is TGTGCCAGTAGTATTGTGGCGGTTCCCTACGAGCAGTACTTC. The encoded protein is CASSIVAVPYEQYF.